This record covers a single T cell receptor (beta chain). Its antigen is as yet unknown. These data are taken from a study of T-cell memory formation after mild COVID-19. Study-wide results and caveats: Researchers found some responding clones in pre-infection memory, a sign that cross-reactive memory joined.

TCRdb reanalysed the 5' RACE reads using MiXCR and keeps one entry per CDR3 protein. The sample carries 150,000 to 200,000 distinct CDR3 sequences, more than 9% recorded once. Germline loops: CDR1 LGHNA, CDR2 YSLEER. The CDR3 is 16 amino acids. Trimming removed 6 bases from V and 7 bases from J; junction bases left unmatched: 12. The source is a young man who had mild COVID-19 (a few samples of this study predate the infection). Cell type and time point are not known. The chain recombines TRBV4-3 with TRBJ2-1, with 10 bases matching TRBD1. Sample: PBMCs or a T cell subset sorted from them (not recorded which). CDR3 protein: CASSSLDRGMRNEQFF. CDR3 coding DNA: TGCGCCAGCAGTTCTCTGGACAGGGGGATGAGGAATGAGCAGTTCTTC.